The present entry profiles one T cell receptor (beta chain) with its context. The CDR3 runs to 13 residues. The V gene end was trimmed by 3 bases and the J gene end by 8 bases; junction bases not matched to a gene: 4. CDR1 and CDR2 (germline): SGHDT, YYEEEE. These data come from a study of blood T cell repertoires in COVID-19. Study-level information: COVID-19 samples from acute and convalescent phases originated in the United States, Italy and Spain. T cells, B-cell-depleted T cells, or PBMCs provided the cDNA or gDNA that served as material.

As originally analysed: Amplified reference gene primers provided the basis for estimating nucleated cell counts. Profiled with immunoSEQ multiplex PCR; TCRdb holds only in-frame clones, not every one. Clone size and V and J calls were adopted from that table, with D and trimming inferred from the DNA. The sample lists fewer than 400,000 clones; about 85% were seen once. V is TRBV5-6 and J is TRBJ2-5, with 10 bases identical to TRBD1. The clonotype was recovered from a woman under 30 with acute or convalescent COVID-19. Sequenced sample: peripheral blood. The DNA for the CDR3 is TGTGCCAGCAGCTCCCGGACAGGGGGTACCCAGTACTTC. It encodes CASSSRTGGTQYF.